Presented here are 32 T cell receptor beta chains from one specimen sequenced in a study of human T cells and chemical hapten exposure. One entry per CDR3 protein, called by TCRdb with MiXCR from the RACE reads. The table includes roughly 110,000 distinct CDR3 sequences, 9.5% to 15% detected once. Regarding time point: pre-sensitization, week 0. Treatment of the sample: therapeutic diphenylcyclopropenone sensitization with weekly scalp DPC. This sample comprised whole blood, obtained in connection with sensitization to the hapten diphenylcyclopropenone (DPC). These receptors were obtained from a woman between 50 and 59 years old with alopecia areata. Some clones in this sample may be carry-over from other donors' samples.

This clonotype was detected ten times or more. The chain is built from TRBV28 and TRBJ1-1; no clear D. V dropped 3 bases and J dropped 0 bases, with 8 bases sitting between them. Germline V lookup: CDR1 MDHEN, CDR2 SYDVKM. This CDR3 is built from 14 residues. CDR3 nucleotide sequence: TGTGCCAGCAGTTTCGCAACCATGAACACTGAAGCTTTCTTT. It is translated as CASSFATMNTEAFF.

This clonotype was recorded at least ten times. The CDR3 loop reads CASSRWRGAKEKLFF. CDR3 coding DNA: TGTGCCAGCAGCCGCTGGCGAGGGGCCAAAGAAAAACTGTTTTTT. This sequence joins TRBV7-9 and TRBJ1-4; tentatively, D is TRBD1 (5 bases). This CDR3 region has 15 residues. CDR1 SEHNR and CDR2 FQNEAQ come from the germline V gene (reference sequence). The V and J ends lost 5 bases and 8 bases respectively, with 18 bases between them.

V gene TRBV27 combines with J gene TRBJ2-7, with TRBD1 as a possible D gene (6 bases). V was cut by 5 bases and J by 1 base, with 12 bases left in between. CDR1 and CDR2 from the germline V gene are MNHEY and SMNVEV (reference sequence). CDR3 length equals 14 residues. The CDR3 loop reads CASSPRGVSYEQYF. For the CDR3, the DNA is TGTGCCAGCAGTCCCAGGGGAGTGTCCTACGAGCAGTACTTC.

The chain employs TRBV12-3 or TRBV12-4 and TRBJ1-1; D is possibly TRBD1 (5 bases). CDR3 length: 12 residues. Trimming took 1 base from V and 10 from J, leaving 10 bases between them. CDR3 sequence reads: CASSLGGRGAFF. For the CDR3, the DNA is TGTGCCAGCAGTTTAGGGGGCCGGGGAGCTTTCTTT.

The chain is built from TRBV7-2 and TRBJ1-2, with D perhaps TRBD1 (6 bases). CDR3 length: 16 amino acids. V shed 4 bases and J shed 8 bases, with 23 bases lying between them. CDR1 is SGHTA and CDR2 is FQGNSA in the germline V gene. The CDR3 DNA reads TGTGCCAGCAGCTCCTTCCGGGGGGCGCAGGCATTCGGCTACACCTTC. It codes for CASSSFRGAQAFGYTF.

V and J are TRBV4-1 and TRBJ1-6; no clear D. The ends were cut back, 5 bases at V and 7 bases at J, with 9 bases in the middle. The CDR3 loop spans 13 amino acids. The germline V gene encodes CDR1 MGHRA and CDR2 YSYEKL. CDR3 sequence: CASSSQVNSPLHF. CDR3 DNA sequence: TGCGCCAGCAGCTCCCAGGTCAATTCACCCCTCCACTTT.

V is TRBV5-1 and J is TRBJ2-7; 8 nucleotides align to TRBD1. V trimming: 4 bases; J trimming: 6 bases; junction bases outside the gene matches: 6. Germline V gives CDR1 SGHRS, CDR2 YFSETQ. This CDR3 spans 13 amino acids. CDR3 region: CASSQQDRAEQYF. The CDR3 DNA reads TGCGCCAGCAGCCAGCAGGACAGGGCCGAGCAGTACTTC. Full variable domain (missing parts from reference TRBV5-1 and TRBJ2-7): KAGVTQTPRYLIKTRGQQVTLSCSPISGHRSVSWYQQTPGQGLQFLFEYFSETQRNKGNFPGRFSGRQFSNSRSEMNVSTLELGDSALYLCASSQQDRAEQYFGPGTRLTVT.

The J gene is TRBJ2-3, the V gene TRBV28; possibly TRBD1 for D (6 bases). The ends were cut back, 3 bases at V and 8 bases at J, with 21 bases in the middle. Looked up from germline, CDR1 is MDHEN and CDR2 is SYDVKM. This CDR3 has 16 amino acids. The CDR3 sequence: CASSFWGRGSSGTQYF. Written as DNA, the CDR3 is TGTGCCAGCAGTTTTTGGGGGCGAGGGTCCTCGGGTACGCAGTATTTT.

As for this clonotype: The CDR3 ends on some other residue instead of the conserved phenylalanine or tryptophan, so this is likely a read error. The chain joins TRBV20-1 to TRBJ1-2, with unresolved D. CDR1 DFQATT and CDR2 SNEGSKA come from the germline V gene (reference sequence). V dropped 5 bases and J dropped 2 bases, with 3 bases sitting between them. The CDR3 is 10 residues long. The CDR3 reads CSAPNYGYTY. The CDR3 region has the DNA TGCAGTGCTCCAAACTATGGCTACACCTAC.

The chain is built from TRBV6-5 and TRBJ2-7, with unresolved D. The CDR3 sequence is 16 residues long. The V end was cut by 0 bases, the J end by 0 bases, with 12 bases between. Germline V gene sequence: CDR1 MNHEY, CDR2 SVGAGI. The CDR3 DNA follows: TGTGCCAGCAGTTACTCGATTCAGTCCAGCTCCTACGAGCAGTACTTC. Translating gives CASSYSIQSSSYEQYF.

The chain joins TRBV5-1 to TRBJ2-1; D remains ambiguous. Trimming stripped 4 bases from V and 0 bases from J, with 14 bases between. This CDR3 is 16 amino acids long. The V gene's germline CDR1 is SGHRS and CDR2 YFSETQ. Here the CDR3 reads CASSRIRQSSYNEQFF. The DNA of the CDR3 is TGCGCCAGCAGCCGCATCCGGCAGAGCTCCTACAATGAGCAGTTCTTC. The variable domain in full, with the rest retrieved from reference TRBV5-1 and TRBJ2-1, is KAGVTQTPRYLIKTRGQQVTLSCSPISGHRSVSWYQQTPGQGLQFLFEYFSETQRNKGNFPGRFSGRQFSNSRSEMNVSTLELGDSALYLCASSRIRQSSYNEQFFGPGTRLTVL.

This chain uses TRBV7-9 with TRBJ2-7, with 10 bases aligning to TRBD2. The CDR3 is 14 residues long. Germline assignment: CDR1 SEHNR and CDR2 FQNEAQ (reference sequence). V was pared by 3 bases and J by 3 bases, with 2 bases of the junction left unmatched. CDR3 sequence: CASSFSGGFYEQYF. The DNA of the CDR3 is TGTGCCAGCAGCTTTAGCGGGGGGTTCTACGAGCAGTACTTC.

This clonotype was recorded many times. The chain has TRBV6-5 and TRBJ2-7; D possibly corresponds to TRBD1 (6 bases). Trimming left V 5 bases short and J 5 bases short, with 10 bases between. This CDR3 spans 12 amino acids. Germline V gives CDR1 MNHEY, CDR2 SVGAGI. The CDR3 sequence is CASSPDRDEQYF. The DNA for the CDR3 is TGTGCCAGCAGTCCGGACAGAGACGAGCAGTACTTC.

This chain uses TRBV2 with TRBJ1-5, with D tentatively TRBD1 (5 bases). Trimming shortened V by 2 bases and J by 0 bases, and 14 bases separated the two germline ends. In germline, CDR1 is SNHLY, CDR2 FYNNEI. CDR3 size: 17 residues. The CDR3: CASSESRERGSNQPQHF. Written as DNA, the CDR3 is TGTGCCAGCAGTGAAAGCAGGGAGAGGGGTAGCAATCAGCCCCAGCATTTT.

The chain links TRBV2 to TRBJ1-5, with 9 bases matching TRBD1. The CDR3 is made up of 14 amino acids. J lost 5 bases, V lost 5 bases, and 4 bases had no gene match. CDR1 is SNHLY and CDR2 is FYNNEI in the germline V gene. The DNA for the CDR3 is TGTGCCAGCAGTCTAACAGGGGGCTATCAGCCCCAGCATTTT. Its protein is CASSLTGGYQPQHF.

This clonotype was detected a few times. The chain uses TRBV12-3 or TRBV12-4 and TRBJ2-5, with 8 bases aligning to TRBD1. Trimming at V came to 3 bases and at J to 3 bases, leaving 9 bases not matched to a gene. This CDR3 region has 16 residues. CDR3 bases: TGTGCCAGCAGTTTCAGGGGACAGGCCCCGGAAGAGACCCAGTACTTC. Residues: CASSFRGQAPEETQYF.

This clonotype was detected a few times. The chain has TRBV14 and TRBJ1-1; D is possibly TRBD1 (5 bases). From germline, CDR1 is SGHDN and CDR2 FVKESK. CDR3 length equals 14 residues. Trimming took off 0 bases at V and 7 bases at J, with 12 bases between the two ends. The CDR3 nucleotides read TGTGCCAGCAGCCAAGATCTATCAGGGAATGAAGCTTTCTTT. Amino acid sequence: CASSQDLSGNEAFF. Variable domain in full (rest from reference TRBV14 and TRBJ1-1): EAGVTQFPSHSVIEKGQTVTLRCDPISGHDNLYWYRRVMGKEIKFLLHFVKESKQDESGMPNNRFLAERTGGTYSTLKVQPAELEDSGVYFCASSQDLSGNEAFFGQGTRLTVV.

This clonotype was seen only a few times. This chain links TRBV18 with TRBJ2-3; tentatively, D is TRBD2 (5 bases). The length of the CDR3 is 16 residues. Deletions cut 2 bases from V and 0 bases from J, with 12 bases between. Germline V gene data show CDR1 as KGHSH and CDR2 as LQKENI. The CDR3 bases are TGTGCCAGCTCACCAAGGAGTAGCGCGAGCACAGATACGCAGTATTTT. Translated: CASSPRSSASTDTQYF.

The chain links TRBV5-4 to TRBJ2-2, with 7 positions matching TRBD2. The CDR3 spans 14 residues. V was clipped by 0 bases and J by 6 bases; unmatched bases: 2. Germline V lookup: CDR1 SGHNT, CDR2 YYREEE (reference sequence). The DNA of the CDR3 is TGTGCCAGCAGCTTGGATGGGGGGGCCGGGGAGCTGTTTTTT. Its translation: CASSLDGGAGELFF.

This clonotype has a handful of counts. The V gene is TRBV7-2, the J gene TRBJ2-3; D gene unclear. The CDR3 is 13 residues long. The germline V gene encodes CDR1 SGHTA and CDR2 FQGNSA. V shed 6 bases and J shed 4 bases, with 11 bases lying between them. The CDR3 here is CASRPRSADTQYF. DNA for the CDR3: TGTGCCAGCAGACCTAGGTCCGCAGATACGCAGTATTTT.

The V call is TRBV5-6, the J call TRBJ2-5, with 7 positions matching TRBD2. Trimming at V came to 4 bases and at J to 1 base, leaving 4 bases not matched to a gene. The CDR3 is 14 residues long. The V gene's germline CDR1 is SGHDT and CDR2 YYEEEE. The CDR3 coding sequence is TGTGCCAGCAGCGTGCGGGGGTTCCAAGAGACCCAGTACTTC. The encoded protein is CASSVRGFQETQYF. Full variable domain (outside the CDR3, taken from reference TRBV5-6 and TRBJ2-5): DAGVTQSPTHLIKTRGQQVTLRCSPKSGHDTVSWYQQALGQGPQFIFQYYEEEERQRGNFPDRFSGHQFPNYSSELNVNALLLGDSALYLCASSVRGFQETQYFGPGTRLLVL.

This clonotype occurred a few times. The chain is built from TRBV2 and TRBJ1-3; no definite D call. This CDR3 has 12 amino acids. From germline, CDR1 is SNHLY and CDR2 FYNNEI. V lost 6 bases to trimming and J lost 0 bases, with 3 bases between them. The CDR3 region is CASRDSGNTIYF. Here the CDR3 DNA reads TGTGCCAGCAGGGACTCTGGAAACACCATATATTTT.

The table lists this clonotype with many counts. The chain joins TRBV21-1 to TRBJ1-4. TRBV21-1 is tagged as a pseudogene. The CDR3 spans 18 residues. CDR3 in amino acids: CASSLLPKRDATNEKLFF. For the CDR3, the DNA is TGTGCCAGCAGCCTTCTTCCAAAGAGGGATGCAACTAATGAAAAACTGTTTTTT.

The V gene is TRBV6-5, the J gene TRBJ2-6, with no clear D. The CDR3 has 17 residues. Germline CDR1 and CDR2: MNHEY and SVGAGI. The germline V and J ends were trimmed by 8 bases and 0 bases, with 17 bases remaining between them. The CDR3, as DNA: TGTGCCAGCGCCAAGGAATTAATCTTCTCTGGGGCCAACGTCCTGACTTTC. Translation: CASAKELIFSGANVLTF.

This chain connects TRBV5-5 to TRBJ2-1; 12 nucleotides line up with TRBD2. Germline lookup yields CDR1 SGHKS and CDR2 YYEKEE (reference sequence). Trimming cost V 5 bases and J 9 bases; bases outside gene matches: 9. The CDR3 has 15 residues. The CDR3 sequence is CASRPRLAGAFEQFF. DNA of the CDR3: TGTGCCAGCAGACCCAGACTAGCGGGAGCGTTTGAGCAGTTCTTC.

The V call is TRBV12-3 or TRBV12-4, the J call TRBJ1-2, with no clear D. Between the trimmed V and J ends, which lost 3 bases and 2 bases, there was a span of 10 bases. CDR3 size: 14 residues. CDR3 protein: CASSFRKFNYGYTF. CDR3 nucleotide sequence: TGTGCCAGCAGTTTTAGGAAGTTCAACTATGGCTACACCTTC.

This chain joins TRBV18 and TRBJ2-1; 14 bases align to TRBD2. This CDR3 contains 15 residues. Unmatched junction bases numbered 2, after V lost 3 bases and J lost 7 bases. From germline, CDR1 is KGHSH and CDR2 LQKENI. This chain's CDR3 is CASSPRTSGGNEQFF. The CDR3 region has the DNA TGTGCCAGCTCACCCCGGACTAGCGGGGGGAATGAGCAGTTCTTC.

This clonotype was picked up many times. CDR3 DNA sequence: TGTGCCAGCAGCAAAGGGGGCTACGCAAATAGCAATCAGCCCCAGCATTTT. This sequence encodes CASSKGGYANSNQPQHF. The V call is TRBV27, the J call TRBJ1-5, with 7 bases fitting TRBD1. Germline assignment: CDR1 MNHEY and CDR2 SMNVEV (reference sequence). With 6 bases clipped from V and 0 bases from J, the junction kept 11 bases outside the gene matches. The CDR3 extends over 17 amino acids.

There are many counts of this clonotype. V usage is TRBV28 and J usage is TRBJ2-7; a possible D gene is TRBD1 (5 bases). The CDR3 totals 11 residues. CDR1 MDHEN and CDR2 SYDVKM come from the germline V gene. V gave up 4 bases and J gave up 13 bases, with 14 bases separating them. The CDR3 DNA reads as TGTGCCAGCAGTTCCGGGTTCCGGACATACTTC. This translates into CASSSGFRTYF.

There are a few counts of this clonotype. The chain has TRBV6-6 and TRBJ1-3; tentative D call: TRBD1 (5 bases). The CDR3 contains 16 residues. V was trimmed by 9 bases and J by 0 bases, leaving 18 bases between them. Germline V gives CDR1 MNHNY, CDR2 SVGAGI (reference sequence). The CDR3 loop reads CASQKQVTSSGNTIYF. The CDR3 DNA is TGTGCCAGTCAAAAACAGGTGACGAGCTCTGGAAACACCATATATTTT.

This clonotype has just a few counts. The gene calls are TRBV18 and TRBJ2-1, with 7 positions matching TRBD2. The CDR3 is made up of 15 amino acids. CDR1 is KGHSH and CDR2 is LQKENI in the germline V gene. After removal of 2 bases from V and 6 bases from J, the junction contained 7 bases not matched to a gene. The CDR3 reads CASSPLGTTSNEQFF. CDR3 bases: TGTGCCAGCTCACCATTAGGGACTACGTCCAATGAGCAGTTCTTC.

This clonotype was counted a few times. The CDR3 sequence: CASSLSGQFYTEAFF. The CDR3 DNA reads as TGTGCCAGCAGCTTATCTGGGCAATTTTACACTGAAGCTTTCTTT. The chain combines TRBV7-2 with TRBJ1-1; no clear D. V lost 2 bases and J lost 3, with 13 bases in between. The V gene's germline CDR1 is SGHTA and CDR2 FQGNSA. The CDR3 totals 15 residues.